Below are 13 T cell receptor beta chains sequenced from a single sample in a study of blood T cell repertoires in COVID-19. Measured with immunoSEQ multiplex PCR; TCRdb has only the in-frame clones, and not every one. This table has 650,000 to 800,000 clones, just under 90% appearing once. Sequencing was done on a sample of peripheral blood. These receptors were collected from a young woman with acute or convalescent COVID-19.

The chain recombines TRBV5-5 with TRBJ1-2; D gene uncertain. The CDR3 runs to 15 residues. Germline V gene data show CDR1 as SGHKS and CDR2 as YYEKEE (reference sequence). Trimming left V 2 bases short and J 2 bases short, with 13 bases between. The CDR3, as DNA: TGTGCCAGCAGCTTAGAAAGACGGGGAAACTATGGCTACACCTTC. This codes for CASSLERRGNYGYTF.

This clone appeared a single time. This rearrangement joins TRBV4-1 to TRBJ1-1, with 8 bases fitting TRBD1. Per the germline V gene, CDR1 is MGHRA and CDR2 is YSYEKL. J lost 2 bases, V lost 2 bases, and 10 bases had no gene match. The CDR3 loop spans 17 amino acids. The CDR3 spells CASSQNPGGADNTEAFF. The DNA of the CDR3 is TGCGCCAGCAGCCAAAACCCAGGGGGCGCGGACAACACTGAAGCTTTCTTT.

The chain joins TRBV5-1 to TRBJ2-3; possibly TRBD2 for D (7 bases). Germline V gene data show CDR1 as SGHRS and CDR2 as YFSETQ. The CDR3 length is 18 residues. V shed 0 bases and J shed 4 bases, with 21 bases lying between them. The CDR3 coding sequence is TGCGCCAGCAGCTTGGGGGTCGGGGGGCCCTTCACAGCAGATACGCAGTATTTT. Amino acids: CASSLGVGGPFTADTQYF.

V is TRBV7-9 and J is TRBJ2-3; 8 bases are a match to TRBD1. The trim removed 7 bases at V and 0 bases at J, leaving 6 bases unmatched. CDR3 length: 15 amino acids. Germline V gives CDR1 SEHNR, CDR2 FQNEAQ (reference sequence). The CDR3 DNA reads as TGTGCCAGCACCGACAGGGGATCTAGCACAGATACGCAGTATTTT. As protein: CASTDRGSSTDTQYF.

The genes are TRBV28 and TRBJ2-7; 7 positions agree with TRBD1. This CDR3 has 14 amino acids. J lost 2 bases, V lost 6 bases, and 7 bases had no gene match. Germline V gene sequence: CDR1 MDHEN, CDR2 SYDVKM. The CDR3: CASRSTGKTYEQYF. The CDR3 DNA reads as TGTGCCAGCAGGTCGACAGGGAAAACCTACGAGCAGTACTTC.

The count of this clone is one. V gene TRBV29-1 combines with J gene TRBJ1-6; TRBD1 is a possible D gene (6 bases). CDR1 SQVTM and CDR2 ANQGSEA come from the germline V gene. The germline V and J ends were trimmed by 4 bases and 10 bases, with 14 bases remaining between them. CDR3 length equals 13 residues. The CDR3 reads CSVVDSTGSPLHF. DNA for the CDR3: TGCAGCGTTGTGGACAGCACGGGCTCACCCCTCCACTTT.

The chain joins TRBV10-3 to TRBJ1-5; the D gene is possibly TRBD1 (6 bases). This CDR3 comprises 15 residues. The ends were cut back, 3 bases at V and 0 bases at J, with 9 bases in the middle. The germline gives CDR1 ENHRY, CDR2 SYGVKD. CDR3 coding DNA: TGTGCCATCAGTGACTCAGGGGTTAGCAATCAGCCCCAGCATTTT. As protein: CAISDSGVSNQPQHF.

The CDR3 DNA reads as TGTGCCATCAGGCCACAGGGGGCAAATATCTATGGCTACACCTTC. This translates into CAIRPQGANIYGYTF. The J gene is TRBJ1-2, the V gene TRBV10-3; 9 bases map to TRBD1. V lost 6 bases, J lost 4 bases, and 9 bases stayed unmatched. This CDR3 is 15 amino acids long. Germline CDR1 reads ENHRY; CDR2 reads SYGVKD.

The chain couples TRBV7-8 to TRBJ1-2; 9 bases are shared with TRBD1. The CDR3 has 15 amino acids. V shed 3 bases, J shed 8 bases, and the junction held 10 bases outside the gene matches. Germline loops: CDR1 SGHVS, CDR2 FQNEAQ. The CDR3 loop is CASSFTGGTGLGYTF. For the CDR3, the DNA is TGTGCCAGCAGCTTTACGGGGGGGACAGGGCTAGGCTACACCTTC.

The gene calls are TRBV7-9 and TRBJ1-2; TRBD1 matches at 9 bases. The germline V gene has CDR1 SEHNR and CDR2 FQNEAQ (reference sequence). V lost 5 bases and J lost 3; bases outside the gene matches: 16. The CDR3 totals 18 residues. The CDR3 DNA follows: TGTGCCAGCAGCCCGGCCCTGGGGGGACAGGGTTACGACTATGGCTACACCTTC. This sequence encodes CASSPALGGQGYDYGYTF.

With regard to this clone: This CDR3 is also generated by other DNA sequences in the sample. The V and J genes are TRBV4-1 and TRBJ2-7, with TRBD1 identical over 9 bases. V lost 1 base to trimming and J lost 4 bases; unmatched junction nucleotides: 2. CDR1 and CDR2 (germline): MGHRA, YSYEKL. The CDR3 sequence is 14 residues long. This chain's CDR3 is CASSQGDRAYEQYF. The CDR3 region has the DNA TGCGCCAGCAGCCAAGGGGACAGGGCTTACGAGCAGTACTTC.

This clone was seen just once. This sample includes further DNA sequences coding for the same CDR3. The chain joins TRBV30 to TRBJ1-1; D gene uncertain. V was cut by 0 bases and J by 0 bases, with 5 bases left in between. The length of the CDR3 is 13 residues. CDR1 is GTSNPN and CDR2 is SVGIG in the germline V gene (reference sequence). CDR3 region: CAWSVSLNTEAFF. CDR3 bases: TGTGCCTGGAGTGTAAGCCTGAACACTGAAGCTTTCTTT.

V and J are TRBV29-1 and TRBJ2-1; 9 positions agree with TRBD1. This CDR3 region has 16 residues. With V trimmed by 2 bases and J by 0 bases, 5 bases remained unmatched. The germline V gene encodes CDR1 SQVTM and CDR2 ANQGSEA. This chain's CDR3 is CSVERDRVVSYNEQFF. The CDR3 bases are TGCAGCGTTGAAAGGGACAGGGTAGTCTCCTACAATGAGCAGTTCTTC.